Reported below is one TCR beta chain. What it binds is not known. Assay: immunoSEQ multiplex PCR; the TCRdb copy retains only in-frame clones and omits some. The sample gives 45,000 to 55,000 clones, about 90% of which show up once; around 15% is in the top ten. This entry belongs to a study of Tregs in tolerant kidney transplant recipients. Study-level points and caveats: Biological reproducibility was not directly addressed in this study. The most relevant donor-specific Treg TCRbeta repertoire apparently came from expansion with activated donor B cells. The small number of patients limits these findings pending further validation.

Recipients received nonmyeloablative bone marrow transplants from related graft donors, with transient mixed chimerism. Thawed PBMCs were FACS-sorted into unstimulated CD4+CD25+CD127- regulatory T cells, CD4+CD25- non-regulatory cells, CD4 and CD8 cells. The CDR3 has 13 amino acids. Germline values: CDR1 SEHNR, CDR2 FQNEAQ (reference sequence). Sample: CD8+ T cells from blood (PBMCs), taken 24 months after the transplant. The source is a human patient who received a combined kidney and bone marrow transplant. A share of the T cells may be of graft donor origin. V is TRBV7-9 and J is TRBJ2-5; possible D gene TRBD1, 5 bases. The DNA matches TRBJ2-7 better at its end, which makes the J call doubtful. The DNA of the CDR3 is TGTGCCAGCAGCTTAGGGACACCCTACGAGCAGTACTTC. It yields the protein CASSLGTPYEQYF.